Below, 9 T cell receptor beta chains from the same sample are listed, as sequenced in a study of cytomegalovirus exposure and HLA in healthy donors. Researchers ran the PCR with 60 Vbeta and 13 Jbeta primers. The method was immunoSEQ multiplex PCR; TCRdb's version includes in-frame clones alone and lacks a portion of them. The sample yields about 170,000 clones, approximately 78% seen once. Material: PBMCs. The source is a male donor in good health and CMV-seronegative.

Written as DNA, the CDR3 is TGTGCCAGTAGTCCCAGACAAGAAAACACTGAAGCTTTCTTT. Its protein product is CASSPRQENTEAFF. The chain couples TRBV19 to TRBJ1-1, with no clear D. The CDR3 is 14 amino acids. Looked up from germline, CDR1 is LNHDA and CDR2 is SQIVND (reference sequence). V lost 5 bases, J lost 2 bases, and 12 bases lay in between. Supplemented by reference TRBV19 and TRBJ1-1, the full variable domain reads DGGITQSPKYLFRKEGQNVTLSCEQNLNHDAMYWYRQDPGQGLRLIYYSQIVNDFQKGDIAEGYSVSREKKESFPLTVTSAQKNPTAFYLCASSPRQENTEAFFGQGTRLTVV.

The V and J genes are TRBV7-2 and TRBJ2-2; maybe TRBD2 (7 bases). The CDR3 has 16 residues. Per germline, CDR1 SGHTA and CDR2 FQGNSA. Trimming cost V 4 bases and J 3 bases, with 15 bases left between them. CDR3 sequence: CASSSRRGRDTGELFF. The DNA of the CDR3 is TGTGCCAGCAGCTCCAGGCGGGGGCGCGACACCGGGGAGCTGTTTTTT.

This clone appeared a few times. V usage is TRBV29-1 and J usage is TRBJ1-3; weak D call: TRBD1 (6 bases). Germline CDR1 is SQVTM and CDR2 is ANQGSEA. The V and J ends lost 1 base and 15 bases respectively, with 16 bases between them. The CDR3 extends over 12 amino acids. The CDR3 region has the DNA TGCAGCGTTGAAGGAGGGGGAAGGAGACAATATTTT. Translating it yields CSVEGGGRRQYF.

The CDR3: CASSPQTGGFGTQYF. CDR3 nucleotides: TGTGCCAGCAGCCCACAGACAGGGGGCTTCGGGACCCAGTACTTC. The chain carries TRBV9 and TRBJ2-5, with 10 bases matching TRBD1. Per germline, CDR1 SGDLS and CDR2 YYNGEE. Trimming removed 4 bases from V and 7 bases from J; junction bases left unmatched: 10. The CDR3 is made up of 15 amino acids.

The CDR3 protein is CASTKPRTGGNNYGYTF. CDR3 DNA: TGTGCCAGTACCAAGCCCCGGACAGGGGGCAATAACTATGGCTACACCTTC. The chain carries TRBV19 and TRBJ1-2; 11 bases are shared with TRBD1. The CDR3 spans 17 residues. Unmatched junction bases numbered 11, after V lost 7 bases and J lost 1 base. The germline V gene has CDR1 LNHDA and CDR2 SQIVND (reference sequence).

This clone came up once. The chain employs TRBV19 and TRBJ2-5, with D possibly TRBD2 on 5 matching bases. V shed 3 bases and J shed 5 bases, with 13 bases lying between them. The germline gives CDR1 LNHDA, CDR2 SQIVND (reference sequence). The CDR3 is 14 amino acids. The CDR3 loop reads CASSISGSVETQYF. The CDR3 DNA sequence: TGTGCCAGTAGTATTTCGGGGAGTGTGGAGACCCAGTACTTC.

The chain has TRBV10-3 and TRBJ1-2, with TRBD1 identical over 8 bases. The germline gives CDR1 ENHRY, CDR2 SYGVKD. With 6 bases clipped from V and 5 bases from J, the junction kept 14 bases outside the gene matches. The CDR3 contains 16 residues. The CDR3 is CAISQTTQGEKYGYTF. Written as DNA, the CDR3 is TGTGCCATCAGCCAAACTACACAGGGGGAGAAGTATGGCTACACCTTC.

CDR3 sequence: CASSLSSNQPQHF. In nucleotides, the CDR3 is TGTGCCAGCAGTTTAAGCAGCAATCAGCCCCAGCATTTT. The V call is TRBV27, the J call TRBJ1-5; D is uncertain. Deletions cut 2 bases from V and 1 base from J, with 3 bases between. Germline CDR1 and CDR2: MNHEY and SMNVEV (reference sequence). There are 13 residues in the CDR3.

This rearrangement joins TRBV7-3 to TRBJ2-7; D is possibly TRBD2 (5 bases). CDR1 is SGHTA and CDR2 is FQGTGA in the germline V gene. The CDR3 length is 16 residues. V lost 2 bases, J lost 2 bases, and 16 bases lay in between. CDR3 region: CASSLGGPLGTYEQYF. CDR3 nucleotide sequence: TGTGCCAGCAGCTTAGGCGGCCCCCTCGGGACCTACGAGCAGTACTTC. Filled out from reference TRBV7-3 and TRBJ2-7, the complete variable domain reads GAGVSQTPSNKVTEKGKYVELRCDPISGHTALYWYRQSLGQGPEFLIYFQGTGAADDSGLPNDRFFAVRPEGSVSTLKIQRTERGDSAVYLCASSLGGPLGTYEQYFGPGTRLTVT.